Presented here are 32 T cell receptor beta chains from one specimen sequenced in a study of cytomegalovirus exposure and HLA in healthy donors. PCR used 60 Vbeta primers and 13 Jbeta primers. Produced via immunoSEQ multiplex PCR; TCRdb's table is partial and in-frame only. The repertoire includes 200,000 or so clones, over 70% of them detected once, and over 1% sits in the top ten. The sequenced sample was PBMCs. These receptors were taken from a man younger than 45 in good health and CMV-seronegative.

The V and J genes are TRBV13 and TRBJ1-1, with TRBD1 as a possible D gene (5 bases). Trimming removed 4 bases at V and 0 bases at J, with 6 bases between. The CDR3 runs 13 residues. Germline lookup yields CDR1 PRHDT and CDR2 FYEKMQ (reference sequence). CDR3 DNA sequence: TGTGCCAGCAGCTCCAGGGTGAACACTGAAGCTTTCTTT. It codes for CASSSRVNTEAFF.

The chain joins TRBV28 to TRBJ1-4, with 7 bases identical to TRBD1. V shed 4 bases, J shed 5 bases, and the junction held 7 bases outside the gene matches. The germline gives CDR1 MDHEN, CDR2 SYDVKM. This CDR3 comprises 15 residues. Here the CDR3 reads CASSSPGGGNEKLFF. CDR3 DNA: TGTGCCAGCAGTTCCCCCGGAGGGGGCAATGAAAAACTGTTTTTT.

V usage is TRBV6-1 and J usage is TRBJ2-3, with 10 bases identical to TRBD1. Germline loops: CDR1 MNHNS, CDR2 SASEGT. V trimming: 1 base; J trimming: 4 bases; junction bases outside the gene matches: 2. The CDR3 spans 15 residues. The CDR3 here is CASSEGTGGPDTQYF. The CDR3 DNA sequence: TGTGCCAGCAGTGAAGGGACAGGGGGGCCAGATACGCAGTATTTT.

The V and J genes are TRBV6-6 and TRBJ2-3; 7 nucleotides match TRBD2. CDR3 length equals 14 residues. Germline CDR1 is MNHNY and CDR2 is SVGAGI (reference sequence). J lost 4 bases, V lost 6 bases, and 7 bases had no gene match. This CDR3 is CASSVGRKSDTQYF. The CDR3 region has the DNA TGTGCCAGCAGCGTCGGGAGGAAATCAGATACGCAGTATTTT.

The sample holds a few counts of this clone. The chain couples TRBV25-1 to TRBJ1-5; 7 bases fit TRBD1. CDR3 size: 14 residues. With 2 bases clipped from V and 5 bases from J, the junction kept 3 bases outside the gene matches. CDR1 and CDR2 (germline): MGHDK, SYGVNS. CDR3 DNA: TGTGCCAGCAGTGAACTCCAGGGGGATCAGCCCCAGCATTTT. It is translated as CASSELQGDQPQHF.

In nucleotides, the CDR3 is TGTGCCTGGAGGGAAGACAGGTTTTCCTCTGGAAACACCATATATTTT. It specifies CAWREDRFSSGNTIYF. The J gene is TRBJ1-3, the V gene TRBV30; D may be TRBD1 (6 bases). Germline values: CDR1 GTSNPN, CDR2 SVGIG (reference sequence). This CDR3 is 16 amino acids long. V was shortened by 3 bases and J by 0 bases, with 15 bases between the two germline ends.

This chain links TRBV5-1 with TRBJ2-1; 7 bases agree with TRBD2. The V segment lost 3 bases and the J segment 15 bases; nucleotides outside the gene matches: 9. The CDR3 extends over 12 amino acids. The germline CDR1 and CDR2 sequences are SGHRS and YFSETQ. The CDR3 here is CASSSDRGGGFF. In nucleotides, the CDR3 is TGCGCCAGCAGCTCCGATCGGGGCGGGGGGTTCTTC.

The chain combines TRBV18 with TRBJ1-5; 8 bases fit TRBD1. This CDR3 contains 15 residues. CDR1 is KGHSH, CDR2 LQKENI, per germline. With V trimmed by 3 bases and J by 4 bases, 5 bases remained unmatched. Written as DNA, the CDR3 is TGTGCCAGCTCACCCCAGACAGGGGCAAATCAGCCCCAGCATTTT. Translating it yields CASSPQTGANQPQHF.

This clone was counted between two and nine times. This chain joins TRBV21-1 and TRBJ1-1. TRBV21-1 is annotated as a pseudogene. The CDR3 loop spans 14 amino acids. CDR3: CASIPGLKNTEAFF. The CDR3 bases are TGTGCCAGCATCCCCGGACTCAAGAACACTGAAGCTTTCTTT.

This sequence joins TRBV4-2 and TRBJ1-2, with D maybe TRBD1 (5 bases). The CDR3 contains 13 residues. Germline V CDR1 and CDR2: LGHNA, YNFKEQ. The V end was cut by 5 bases, the J end by 8 bases, with 15 bases between. The CDR3: CASSEGRVGGYTF. The CDR3 nucleotides are TGTGCCAGCAGCGAAGGCAGGGTGGGAGGCTACACCTTC.

This clone was detected once. The rearrangement uses TRBV4-2 and TRBJ2-1, with no clear D. The CDR3 is made up of 19 amino acids. Looked up from germline, CDR1 is LGHNA and CDR2 is YNFKEQ. Trimming cost V 0 bases and J 2 bases, with 20 bases left between them. The CDR3 nucleotides read TGTGCCAGCAGCCAAGAAGGCCCCCGAGCACTAATAACCTACAATGAGCAGTTCTTC. Its translation is CASSQEGPRALITYNEQFF.

This chain links TRBV19 with TRBJ2-7; 7 nucleotides align to TRBD2. Germline trimming cut 1 base from V and 3 bases from J; bases unmatched to any gene: 6. The CDR3 has 15 residues. CDR1 is LNHDA, CDR2 SQIVND, per germline (reference sequence). CDR3 nucleotides: TGTGCCAGTAGTATAGTGGGGGAGGGCCTCTACGAGCAGTACTTC. It codes for CASSIVGEGLYEQYF.

The CDR3: CASSPSGANVLTF. For the CDR3, the DNA is TGTGCCAGCAGCCCCTCCGGGGCCAACGTCCTGACTTTC. J is TRBJ2-6 and V is TRBV9; D is unresolved. Germline assignment: CDR1 SGDLS and CDR2 YYNGEE. Trimming took off 4 bases at V and 4 bases at J, with 6 bases between the two ends. CDR3 length: 13 residues. The complete variable domain, with remaining parts taken from reference TRBV9 and TRBJ2-6, reads DSGVTQTPKHLITATGQRVTLRCSPRSGDLSVYWYQQSLDQGLQFLIQYYNGEERAKGNILERFSAQQFPDLHSELNLSSLELGDSALYFCASSPSGANVLTFGAGSRLTVL.

This clone has just a few counts. The chain links TRBV2 to TRBJ1-6, with D possibly being TRBD1 (6 bases). Germline CDR1 SNHLY, CDR2 FYNNEI. The ends were cut back, 11 bases at V and 5 bases at J, with 19 bases in the middle. This CDR3 has 15 residues. The CDR3 spells CASLDRFSNNSPLHF. CDR3 sequence (DNA): TGTGCCTCCCTGGACAGATTCTCAAATAATTCACCCCTCCACTTT.

This clone was picked up a small number of times. The rearrangement uses TRBV7-8 and TRBJ2-7; D uncertain. V gave up 6 bases and J gave up 6 bases, with 12 bases separating them. Germline loops: CDR1 SGHVS, CDR2 FQNEAQ. This CDR3 is 12 amino acids long. The CDR3 region is CASSRPSGEQYF. CDR3 coding DNA: TGTGCCAGCAGTCGACCGTCGGGCGAGCAGTACTTC.

This clone was picked up a small number of times. The gene calls are TRBV7-9 and TRBJ1-2; D remains unclear. The CDR3 sequence is 13 residues long. The germline V gene has CDR1 SEHNR and CDR2 FQNEAQ (reference sequence). V was clipped by 5 bases and J by 4 bases, with 11 bases between them. The CDR3 protein is CASSLTGSYGYTF. As DNA, the CDR3 is TGTGCCAGCAGCCTGACCGGGAGCTATGGCTACACCTTC.

In its sample, this clone was seen once. The genes are TRBV7-2 and TRBJ1-2; maybe TRBD1 (5 bases). The CDR3 is 13 amino acids. Germline CDR1 is SGHTA and CDR2 is FQGNSA. Trimming stripped 5 bases from V and 3 bases from J, with 10 bases between. CDR3 DNA: TGTGCCAGCAGCCCCGACAGACACTATGGCTACACCTTC. Its translation is CASSPDRHYGYTF.

J is TRBJ1-2 and V is TRBV9; tentatively, D is TRBD1 (5 bases). Trimming cost V 0 bases and J 8 bases, with 17 bases left between them. CDR3 length: 15 amino acids. The germline gives CDR1 SGDLS, CDR2 YYNGEE. The chain's CDR3 is CASSVDVGVGRGYTF. The CDR3 DNA reads TGTGCCAGCAGCGTAGATGTGGGGGTCGGGAGGGGCTACACCTTC.

The chain joins TRBV4-1 to TRBJ1-1, with D possibly being TRBD1 (5 bases). This CDR3 contains 14 residues. V gave up 4 bases and J gave up 1 base, with 10 bases separating them. Germline CDR1 is MGHRA and CDR2 is YSYEKL. The CDR3 DNA sequence: TGCGCCAGCAGCCCGCGCGGGACGAACACTGAAGCTTTCTTT. The encoded protein is CASSPRGTNTEAFF.

The genes are TRBV11-2 and TRBJ2-1, with 9 bases fitting TRBD1. The J segment lost 10 bases and the V segment lost 1 base, leaving 20 bases of the junction unmatched. The CDR3 totals 19 residues. Germline V CDR1 and CDR2: SGHAT, FQNNGV. The CDR3 reads CASSLVVAPGQGGAAEQFF. The DNA of the CDR3 is TGTGCCAGCAGCTTAGTAGTGGCCCCGGGACAGGGCGGTGCGGCGGAGCAGTTCTTC.

The chain couples TRBV6-1 to TRBJ2-3; 8 nucleotides align to TRBD2. The J segment lost 2 bases and the V segment lost 8 bases, leaving 9 bases of the junction unmatched. The CDR3 runs to 15 residues. Germline lookup yields CDR1 MNHNS and CDR2 SASEGT. CDR3 nucleotide sequence: TGTGCCAGCTCACTACTAGCGGAGAACACAGATACGCAGTATTTT. Translating gives CASSLLAENTDTQYF.

The V gene is TRBV6-5, the J gene TRBJ1-5; 7 nucleotides agree with TRBD1. V was pared by 4 bases and J by 7 bases, with 7 bases of the junction left unmatched. The CDR3 length is 14 residues. Germline V gene sequence: CDR1 MNHEY, CDR2 SVGAGI. The CDR3 sequence is CASSSEGAAQPQHF. CDR3 DNA: TGTGCCAGCAGTTCAGAGGGGGCAGCCCAGCCCCAGCATTTT.

V is TRBV11-2 and J is TRBJ1-4; 7 nucleotides match TRBD1. This CDR3 comprises 15 residues. With V trimmed by 5 bases and J by 4 bases, 7 bases remained unmatched. CDR1 and CDR2 (germline): SGHAT, FQNNGV. This chain's CDR3 is CASSAGTASNEKLFF. The CDR3 DNA reads TGTGCCAGCAGCGCAGGGACAGCAAGTAATGAAAAACTGTTTTTT.

V and J are TRBV6-1 and TRBJ2-7; a weak D match, TRBD2 (6 bases). CDR3 length: 14 residues. V lost 6 bases and J lost 1, with 13 bases in between. CDR1 is MNHNS and CDR2 is SASEGT in the germline V gene. This CDR3 is CASSATTSSYEQYF. CDR3 nucleotide sequence: TGTGCCAGCAGCGCTACGACTAGTTCCTACGAGCAGTACTTC.

The J gene is TRBJ2-4, the V gene TRBV28, with D unresolved. This CDR3 contains 13 residues. The germline V gene has CDR1 MDHEN and CDR2 SYDVKM. V shed 5 bases and J shed 4 bases, with 9 bases lying between them. The CDR3 sequence is CASSPNGKNIQYF. The CDR3 DNA sequence: TGTGCCAGCAGTCCGAACGGGAAAAACATTCAGTACTTC.

The chain is built from TRBV7-2 and TRBJ2-5, with 7 nucleotides matching TRBD2. The J call may be faulty, since TRBJ2-7 better matches the DNA end. This CDR3 has 14 amino acids. Germline V gives CDR1 SGHTA, CDR2 FQGNSA. Here the CDR3 DNA reads TGTGCCAGCAGCTTACGACAACTAGCGCGCGAGCAGTACTTC. As protein: CASSLRQLAREQYF.

In this sample, this clone turned up a few times. CDR3 DNA: TGTGCCAGCAGCTTAGAACTAGCGGGGAGGTTGGGGGAGCTGTTTTTT. Translating it yields CASSLELAGRLGELFF. The genes are TRBV7-2 and TRBJ2-2; 10 bases match TRBD2. The CDR3 is 16 residues long. V trimming: 1 base; J trimming: 8 bases; junction bases outside the gene matches: 7. Germline V CDR1 and CDR2: SGHTA, FQGNSA.

V and J are TRBV11-1 and TRBJ2-7, with D possibly TRBD2 on 5 matching bases. From germline, CDR1 is SGHAT and CDR2 FQDESV (reference sequence). The CDR3 is 13 residues long. V lost 6 bases to trimming and J lost 4 bases, with 13 bases between them. The CDR3 DNA sequence: TGTGCCAGCAGGAGGGTGGGGTTTTACGAGCAGTACTTC. This encodes CASRRVGFYEQYF.

V and J are TRBV29-1 and TRBJ2-7; D gene unclear. The germline CDR1 and CDR2 sequences are SQVTM and ANQGSEA. The CDR3 is made up of 12 amino acids. Trimming removed 8 bases at V and 2 bases at J, with 13 bases between. CDR3 in DNA: TGCAGCCCTTCCCTGGCAGCCTACGAGCAGTACTTC. This codes for CSPSLAAYEQYF.

This clone appeared once. The chain carries TRBV7-2 and TRBJ2-5, with 7 bases lining up with TRBD1. The V gene end was trimmed by 5 bases and the J gene end by 2 bases; junction bases not matched to a gene: 11. Germline assignment: CDR1 SGHTA and CDR2 FQGNSA. The CDR3 totals 16 residues. CDR3 sequence: CASSPYSGQNQETQYF. Written as DNA, the CDR3 is TGTGCCAGCAGCCCCTATTCGGGACAGAATCAAGAGACCCAGTACTTC.

The chain recombines TRBV29-1 with TRBJ1-1; TRBD1 matches at 8 bases. The length of the CDR3 is 13 residues. V lost 3 bases and J lost 7; bases outside the gene matches: 7. Germline V gene lookup returns CDR1 SQVTM and CDR2 ANQGSEA. In DNA, the CDR3 is TGCAGCGTTGATTCACAGGGGGGAGATGAAGCTTTCTTT. Its protein product is CSVDSQGGDEAFF.

This clone was counted once. This sequence joins TRBV15 and TRBJ2-2, with TRBD2 as a possible D gene (6 bases). V was trimmed by 1 base and J by 7 bases, leaving 13 bases between them. CDR3 size: 15 residues. Germline V CDR1 and CDR2: LNHNV, YYDKDF (reference sequence). The CDR3: CATSRGGLRGGELFF. The DNA for the CDR3 is TGTGCCACCAGCAGAGGGGGACTCCGGGGCGGGGAGCTGTTTTTT.